This TCR beta chain was observed in a study of beta chain features in type 1 diabetes. Study results and limitations: The VDJ junctions of type 1 diabetes patients carried fewer insertions and more deletions. Among all four CD4+ subsets, Type 1 diabetes patients had TCRB CDR3s that were moderately but significantly shorter. In comparison with healthy donors, patients had naive, central memory and Treg TCRB repertoires that appeared more similar.

Sorted populations all exceeded 95% purity. As to this clone: The antigen is not known.

The whole isolated RNA underwent reverse transcription, so sequencing captured expressed TCRB transcripts. Here immunoSEQ multiplex PCR was the method, and the copy in TCRdb shows in-frame clones only, minus some. The sample yields a few hundred thousand clones, around 20% seen once. The sequence was obtained from a young woman in good health. Sequenced: naive CD4+ T cells from blood.

CDR3 in DNA: TGTGCCACCGGACAGGGGGTCACAGATACGCAGTATTTT. It specifies CATGQGVTDTQYF. The rearrangement links TRBV2 to TRBJ2-3; 10 nucleotides line up with TRBD1. Germline V gene lookup returns CDR1 SNHLY and CDR2 FYNNEI. There are 13 residues in the CDR3. Trimming at V came to 10 bases and at J to 2 bases, leaving 3 bases not matched to a gene.